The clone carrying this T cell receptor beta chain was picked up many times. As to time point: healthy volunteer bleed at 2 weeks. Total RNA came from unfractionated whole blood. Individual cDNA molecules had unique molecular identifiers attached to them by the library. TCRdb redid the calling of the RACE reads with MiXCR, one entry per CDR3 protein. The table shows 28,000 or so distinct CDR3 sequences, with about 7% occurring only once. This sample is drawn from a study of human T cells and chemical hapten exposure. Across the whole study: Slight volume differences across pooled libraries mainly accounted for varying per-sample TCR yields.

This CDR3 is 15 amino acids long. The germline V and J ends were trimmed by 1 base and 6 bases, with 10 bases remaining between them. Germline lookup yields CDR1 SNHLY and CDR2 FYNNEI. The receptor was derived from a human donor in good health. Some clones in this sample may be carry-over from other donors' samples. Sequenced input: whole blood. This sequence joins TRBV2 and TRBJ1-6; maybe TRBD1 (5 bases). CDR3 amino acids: CASSEGARANSPLHF. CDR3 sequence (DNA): TGTGCCAGCAGTGAAGGGGCCAGGGCTAATTCACCCCTCCACTTT.